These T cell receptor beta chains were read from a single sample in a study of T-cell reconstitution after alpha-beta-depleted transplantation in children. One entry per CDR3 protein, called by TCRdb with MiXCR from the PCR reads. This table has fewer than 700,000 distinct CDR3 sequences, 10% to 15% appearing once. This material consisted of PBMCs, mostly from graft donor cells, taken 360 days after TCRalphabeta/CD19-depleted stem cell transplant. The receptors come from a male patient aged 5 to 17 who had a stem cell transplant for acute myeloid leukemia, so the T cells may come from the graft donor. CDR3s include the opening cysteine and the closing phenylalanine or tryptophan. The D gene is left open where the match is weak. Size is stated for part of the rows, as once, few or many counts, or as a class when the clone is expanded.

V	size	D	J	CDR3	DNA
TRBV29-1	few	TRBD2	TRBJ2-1	CSLSGTSGPGGQFF	TGCAGCCTTTCCGGGACTAGCGGTCCCGGGGGGCAGTTCTTC
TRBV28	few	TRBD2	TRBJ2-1	CASSPTGGRAYNEQFF	TGTGCCAGCAGTCCGACTGGCGGGAGGGCCTACAATGAGCAGTTCTTC
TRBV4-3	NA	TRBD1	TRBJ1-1	CASSHLGQGGNTEAFF	TGCGCCAGCAGCCATCTCGGACAGGGCGGGAACACTGAAGCTTTCTTT
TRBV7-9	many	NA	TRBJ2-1	CASSQGHNTYNEQFF	TGTGCCAGCAGCCAGGGACACAACACCTACAATGAGCAGTTCTTC
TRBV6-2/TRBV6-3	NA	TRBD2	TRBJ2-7	CASINGGLADYEQYF	TGTGCCAGCATCAACGGGGGACTAGCGGATTACGAGCAGTACTTC
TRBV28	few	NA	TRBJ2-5	CASSRYRFPQETQYF	TGTGCCAGCAGTAGATACAGGTTTCCCCAAGAGACCCAGTACTTC
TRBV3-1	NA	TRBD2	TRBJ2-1	CAFCLSGTSGRVDNEQFF	TGTGCCTTCTGTTTATCCGGGACTAGCGGGAGAGTCGACAATGAGCAGTTCTTC
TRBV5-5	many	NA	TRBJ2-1	CASSLKGGTLLYNEQFF	TGTGCCAGCAGCTTAAAGGGCGGGACACTCCTTTACAATGAGCAGTTCTTC
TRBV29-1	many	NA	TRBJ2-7	CSFREGASYEQYF	TGCAGCTTTAGGGAGGGGGCGTCCTACGAGCAGTACTTC
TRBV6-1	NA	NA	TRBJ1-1	CASSHGPTVKGNTEAFF	TGTGCCAGCAGCCACGGGCCTACAGTTAAGGGGAACACTGAAGCTTTCTTT
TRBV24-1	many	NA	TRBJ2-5	CATSDFERVGSQETQYF	TGTGCCACCAGTGATTTTGAGAGGGTCGGATCCCAAGAGACCCAGTACTTC
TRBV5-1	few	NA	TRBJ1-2	CASSQGHSSYGYTF	TGCGCCAGCAGCCAAGGGCACAGCTCCTATGGCTACACCTTC
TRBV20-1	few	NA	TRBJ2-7	CSAPPRHGAYEQYF	TGCAGTGCACCTCCCCGACACGGAGCCTACGAGCAGTACTTC
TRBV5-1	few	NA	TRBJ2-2	CASSLVGENTGELFF	TGCGCCAGCAGCCTCGTGGGAGAGAACACCGGGGAGCTGTTTTTT
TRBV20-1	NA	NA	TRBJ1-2	CSAREGGSSSYTF	TGCAGTGCTAGAGAAGGGGGGAGTAGTAGCTACACCTTC
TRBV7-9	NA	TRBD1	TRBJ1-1	CASSSTGDKAFF	TGTGCCAGCAGCTCCACAGGGGATAAAGCTTTCTTT
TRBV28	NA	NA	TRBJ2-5	CASSLFIKNIQETQYF	TGTGCCAGCAGTTTATTTATTAAGAACATACAAGAGACCCAGTACTTC
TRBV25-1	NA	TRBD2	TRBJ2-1	CASTSLAGGNNEQFF	TGTGCCAGCACCTCACTAGCGGGAGGAAACAATGAGCAGTTCTTC
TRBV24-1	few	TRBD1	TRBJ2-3	CATSDRTGASTDTQYF	TGTGCCACCAGTGATCGGACAGGGGCTAGCACAGATACGCAGTATTTT
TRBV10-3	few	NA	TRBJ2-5	CAISEVRGETQYF	TGTGCCATCAGTGAAGTCAGGGGAGAGACCCAGTACTTC
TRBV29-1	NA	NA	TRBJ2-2	CSARKWTGELFF	TGCAGCGCCCGAAAATGGACCGGGGAGCTGTTTTTT
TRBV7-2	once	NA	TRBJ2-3	CASSLGPVARTDTQYF	TGTGCCAGCAGCTTAGGTCCCGTAGCCCGCACAGATACGCAGTATTTT
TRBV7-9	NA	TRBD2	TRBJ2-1	CASRTTSGNSNEQFF	TGTGCCAGCAGAACGACTAGCGGGAATTCCAATGAGCAGTTCTTC
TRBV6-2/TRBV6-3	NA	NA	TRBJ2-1	CASNRQVGFRLDRNEQFF	TGTGCCAGCAACCGACAGGTTGGATTCAGGCTAGACCGCAATGAGCAGTTCTTC
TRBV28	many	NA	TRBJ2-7	CASSLVGGTFYEQYF	TGTGCCAGCAGTTTAGTAGGCGGGACCTTCTACGAGCAGTACTTC
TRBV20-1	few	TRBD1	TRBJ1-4	CSARGDREEKLFF	TGCAGTGCAAGGGGGGACAGGGAGGAAAAACTGTTTTTT
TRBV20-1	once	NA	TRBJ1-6	CGGRKSSYNSPLHF	TGCGGGGGACGGAAGAGCTCCTATAATTCACCCCTCCACTTT
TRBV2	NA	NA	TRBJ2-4	CASGAGALKNIQYF	TGTGCCAGCGGGGCAGGGGCCCTCAAAAACATTCAGTACTTC
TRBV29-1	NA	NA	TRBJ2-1	CSVQGGVYNEQFF	TGCAGCGTTCAAGGCGGGGTTTACAATGAGCAGTTCTTC
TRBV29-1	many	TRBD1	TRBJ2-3	CSVPTGVDTQYF	TGCAGCGTGCCGACAGGGGTAGATACGCAGTATTTT
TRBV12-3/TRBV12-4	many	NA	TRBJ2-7	CASSQLVSEQYF	TGTGCCAGCAGCCAACTAGTAAGCGAGCAGTACTTC
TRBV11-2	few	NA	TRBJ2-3	CASSLFRGLHFTDTQYF	TGTGCCAGCAGCTTATTCAGGGGCCTGCACTTCACAGATACGCAGTATTTT
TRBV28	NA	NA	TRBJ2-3	CASNKEGGSTDTQYF	TGTGCCAGCAACAAAGAGGGGGGAAGCACAGATACGCAGTATTTT
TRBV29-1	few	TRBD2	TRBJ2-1	CSVGLLAGGWNEQFF	TGCAGCGTTGGATTACTAGCGGGAGGGTGGAATGAGCAGTTCTTC
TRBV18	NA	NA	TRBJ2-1	CASSSLGVGNEQFF	TGTGCCAGCTCATCTTTGGGGGTTGGCAATGAGCAGTTCTTC
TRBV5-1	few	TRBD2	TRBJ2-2	CASSQTSGRIGGELFF	TGCGCCAGCAGCCAGACTAGCGGGAGGATCGGCGGGGAGCTGTTTTTT
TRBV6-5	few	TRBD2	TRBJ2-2	CASSYPTLAGTNTGELFF	TGTGCCAGCAGTTACCCCACACTAGCGGGCACGAACACCGGGGAGCTGTTTTTT
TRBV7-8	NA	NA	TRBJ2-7	CASSSGRVLPSYEQYF	TGTGCCAGCAGCTCTGGGCGGGTCTTACCTTCCTACGAGCAGTACTTC
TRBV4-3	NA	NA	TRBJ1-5	CASSQVHRDQPQHF	TGCGCCAGCAGCCAGGTCCACAGGGATCAGCCCCAGCATTTT
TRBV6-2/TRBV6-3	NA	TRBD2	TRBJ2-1	CASSRGLALGGDEQFF	TGTGCCAGCAGCCGAGGACTAGCCTTAGGAGGCGATGAGCAGTTCTTC